This T cell receptor beta chain was observed in a study of siplizumab effects on memory and regulatory T cells. Looked up from germline, CDR1 is SEHNR and CDR2 is FQNEAQ (reference sequence). J lost 5 bases, V lost 3 bases, and 4 bases had no gene match. This CDR3 has 14 residues. Libraries were prepared by immunoSEQ multiplex PCR; TCRdb keeps only in-frame clonotypes and omits some of them. Of approximately 65,000 clones in the sample, less than 80% were seen once. The chain couples TRBV7-9 to TRBJ2-5, with TRBD1 identical over 9 bases. The TCR comes from a human donor in good health. The sequenced sample was memory CD4+ T cells sorted from blood. The CDR3 bases are TGTGCCAGCAGCTTTGGACAGGGGCAGGAGACCCAGTACTTC. This sequence encodes CASSFGQGQETQYF.